Shown below are 28 T cell receptor beta chains from a single sample sequenced in a study of blood T cells in healthy people across ages. Through a sample-barcoded 5' primer and a J-beta primer mix, a second PCR was run for roughly 6 to 12 cycles. TCRdb re-derived calls from the 5' RACE reads in MiXCR, one entry per CDR3 protein. The table shows over 600,000 distinct CDR3 sequences, with around 38% occurring only once. Sequencing input: blood. All receptors derive from a man older than 75 in good health.

This clonotype was seen ten or more times. The CDR3: CASSQGQASNEQFF. DNA of the CDR3: TGCGCCAGCAGCCAAGGCCAAGCGTCCAATGAGCAGTTCTTC. The chain has TRBV4-1 and TRBJ2-1; D uncertain. The V end was cut by 1 base, the J end by 6 bases, with 10 bases between. The germline V gene has CDR1 MGHRA and CDR2 YSYEKL. The CDR3 contains 14 residues.

This clonotype has ten or more counts. This rearrangement joins TRBV28 to TRBJ2-7; D may match TRBD1 or TRBD2 (6 bases each). Per germline, CDR1 MDHEN and CDR2 SYDVKM. Deletions cut 1 base from V and 5 bases from J, with 15 bases between. This CDR3 is 15 amino acids long. In DNA, the CDR3 is TGTGCCAGCAGTTTATCGTCCCACAGGGAGGACGAGCAGTACTTC. It encodes CASSLSSHREDEQYF.

The chain carries TRBV3-1 and TRBJ2-3, with 10 bases aligning to TRBD2. From germline, CDR1 is LGHDT and CDR2 YNNKEL (reference sequence). The length of the CDR3 is 16 residues. The ends lost 4 bases at V and 2 bases at J; junction bases unmatched: 6. The chain's CDR3 is CASSPGLAEFTDTQYF. In DNA form, the CDR3 reads TGTGCCAGCAGCCCCGGACTAGCGGAGTTCACAGATACGCAGTATTTT.

This chain connects TRBV7-2 to TRBJ2-5; a possible D gene is TRBD2 (7 bases). Germline CDR1 SGHTA, CDR2 FQGNSA. V lost 1 base to trimming and J lost 4 bases, with 13 bases between them. This CDR3 spans 15 amino acids. CDR3 sequence reads: CASSLGVRGAETQYF. CDR3 coding DNA: TGTGCCAGCAGCTTAGGGGTTCGGGGGGCAGAGACCCAGTACTTC.

In its sample, this clonotype was seen a few times. The CDR3 loop is CASSESPGQTQETQYF. CDR3 in DNA: TGTGCCAGCAGTGAGTCCCCCGGACAGACCCAAGAGACCCAGTACTTC. V is TRBV6-1 and J is TRBJ2-5; a weak D match, TRBD1 (6 bases). Germline lookup yields CDR1 MNHNS and CDR2 SASEGT. The CDR3 is 16 residues long. V dropped 3 bases and J dropped 1 base, with 15 bases sitting between them.

The rearrangement joins TRBV30 to TRBJ2-5; 9 bases are shared with TRBD1. Germline assignment: CDR1 GTSNPN and CDR2 SVGIG (reference sequence). Losses at the gene ends were 1 base for V and 5 bases for J; bases not matched to a gene: 5. The length of the CDR3 is 14 residues. The CDR3 loop reads CAWSAGTGLETQYF. The CDR3 DNA sequence: TGTGCCTGGAGTGCTGGGACAGGGTTGGAGACCCAGTACTTC. The variable domain in full, completed from reference TRBV30 and TRBJ2-5, reads SQTIHQWPATLVQPVGSPLSLECTVEGTSNPNLYWYRQAAGRGLQLLFYSVGIGQISSEVPQNLSASRPQDRQFILSSKKLLLSDSGFYLCAWSAGTGLETQYFGPGTRLLVL.

On this clonotype: Mismatch with germline at one junction end may stem from a read error. The V gene is TRBV29-1, the J gene TRBJ2-3, with 10 nucleotides matching TRBD2. Germline loops: CDR1 SQVTM, CDR2 ANQGSEA. The CDR3 totals 15 residues. The DNA for the CDR3 is TGCGGCGTTGAAGACACTAGCGGGGGCACAGATACGCAGTATTTT. Its protein product is CGVEDTSGGTDTQYF.

The chain uses TRBV27 and TRBJ2-3, with D possibly being TRBD1 (6 bases). V lost 8 bases and J 4 bases, leaving 13 bases between the germline ends. There are 13 residues in the CDR3. In germline, CDR1 is MNHEY, CDR2 SMNVEV (reference sequence). The chain's CDR3 is CASSRTASDTQYF. DNA of the CDR3: TGTGCCAGCTCCAGGACAGCCTCAGATACGCAGTATTTT.

This clonotype was seen a few times. The chain recombines TRBV7-2 with TRBJ2-7, with D possibly being TRBD1 (6 bases). The V gene's germline CDR1 is SGHTA and CDR2 FQGNSA. The V and J ends lost 3 bases and 1 base respectively, with 16 bases between them. This CDR3 spans 16 amino acids. CDR3 DNA sequence: TGTGCCAGCAGCTTGAGGGGGTGGGAGTCATCCTACGAGCAGTACTTC. It is translated as CASSLRGWESSYEQYF.

This clonotype came up a few times. The V gene is TRBV5-6, the J gene TRBJ2-1; TRBD1 matches 9 bases. V dropped 3 bases and J dropped 4; count of bases not matched to a gene: 8. The CDR3 sequence is 16 residues long. CDR1 and CDR2 from the germline V gene are SGHDT and YYEEEE. Written as DNA, the CDR3 is TGTGCCAGCAGCTGGACTTGGGACAGGGAATACAATGAGCAGTTCTTC. It translates to CASSWTWDREYNEQFF.

This clonotype was counted between two and nine times. The rearrangement links TRBV29-1 to TRBJ2-3; no definite D call. Trimming took 3 bases from V and 1 from J, leaving 14 bases between them. CDR1 SQVTM and CDR2 ANQGSEA come from the germline V gene. There are 15 residues in the CDR3. CDR3 sequence (DNA): TGCAGCGTTGAGGGTTTCGCGTCCCGCACAGATACGCAGTATTTT. As protein: CSVEGFASRTDTQYF.

This chain uses TRBV4-2 with TRBJ1-6; TRBD1 agrees at 7 bases. The junction had 11 bases not matched to a gene; V was cut back by 0 bases and J by 0 bases. CDR1 and CDR2 from the germline V gene are LGHNA and YNFKEQ. This CDR3 spans 20 amino acids. The CDR3 is CASSQDHKTGTDSYNSPLHF. In nucleotides, the CDR3 is TGTGCCAGCAGCCAAGATCATAAGACGGGGACAGACTCCTATAATTCACCCCTCCACTTT.

The chain has TRBV7-2 and TRBJ2-2; D gene unclear. The length of the CDR3 is 15 residues. V lost 1 base and J lost 6, with 12 bases in between. The germline V gene encodes CDR1 SGHTA and CDR2 FQGNSA. CDR3: CASSLGRTTAGELFF. The CDR3 nucleotides are TGTGCCAGCAGCTTAGGACGGACCACAGCCGGGGAGCTGTTTTTT.

The J gene is TRBJ2-4, the V gene TRBV10-3; no reliable D call. The J call may be wrong; the DNA end is better matched by TRBJ2-7. This CDR3 contains 13 residues. Germline lookup yields CDR1 ENHRY and CDR2 SYGVKD. CDR3: CAISGSTLYEQYF. The CDR3 coding sequence is TGTGCCATCAGTGGGAGTACCTTGTACGAGCAGTACTTC.

This chain links TRBV7-2 with TRBJ1-2, with D possibly TRBD1 on 5 matching bases. The CDR3 length is 14 residues. The germline V gene has CDR1 SGHTA and CDR2 FQGNSA. V was cut by 5 bases and J by 6 bases, with 16 bases left in between. The CDR3 reads CASSHPGTINGYTF. CDR3 nucleotide sequence: TGTGCCAGCAGCCATCCCGGGACCATTAATGGCTACACCTTC.

There are a few counts of this clonotype. V usage is TRBV5-5 and J usage is TRBJ1-1; 9 bases align to TRBD1. The CDR3 is made up of 16 amino acids. The V gene's germline CDR1 is SGHKS and CDR2 YYEKEE (reference sequence). V lost 6 bases and J lost 1; bases outside the gene matches: 10. CDR3 nucleotides: TGTGCCAGCAACCGAACTCCGGGACAGGGGAACACTGAAGCTTTCTTT. Translated, it gives CASNRTPGQGNTEAFF. Looking up the rest from reference TRBV5-5 and TRBJ1-1 gives the full variable domain: DAGVTQSPTHLIKTRGQQVTLRCSPISGHKSVSWYQQVLGQGPQFIFQYYEKEERGRGNFPDRFSARQFPNYSSELNVNALLLGDSALYLCASNRTPGQGNTEAFFGQGTRLTVV.

The chain links TRBV21-1 to TRBJ2-1; the tabulated D call, TRBD2, remains unverified against the DNA. TRBV21-1 is reported as a pseudogene. This CDR3 region has 17 residues. The CDR3, as DNA: TGTGCCAGCAGCAAACGGGTTCGAAACGGGAGGAGGGATGAGCAGTTCTTC. As protein: CASSKRVRNGRRDEQFF.

This clonotype has a handful of counts. Here the CDR3 reads CASSLTSGPSNEQFF. The CDR3 nucleotides read TGTGCCAGCAGCCTAACTAGCGGGCCTTCCAATGAGCAGTTCTTC. This chain joins TRBV9 and TRBJ2-1; 9 nucleotides align to TRBD2. This CDR3 is 15 amino acids long. After removal of 4 bases from V and 6 bases from J, the junction contained 8 bases not matched to a gene. Germline V gene sequence: CDR1 SGDLS, CDR2 YYNGEE.

This rearrangement joins TRBV12-3 or TRBV12-4 to TRBJ1-5; 7 bases line up with TRBD1. The CDR3 extends over 15 amino acids. Trimming cost V 4 bases and J 4 bases; bases outside gene matches: 7. This chain's CDR3 is CASSSVSGGNQPQHF. Here the CDR3 DNA reads TGTGCCAGCAGTTCCGTTTCAGGGGGAAATCAGCCCCAGCATTTT.

The rearrangement links TRBV20-1 to TRBJ1-5; 8 nucleotides agree with TRBD1. Unmatched junction bases numbered 20, after V lost 5 bases and J lost 2 bases. This CDR3 region has 19 residues. CDR1 DFQATT and CDR2 SNEGSKA come from the germline V gene (reference sequence). CDR3: CSALLPRGRGRGGNQPQHF. The CDR3 region has the DNA TGCAGTGCTCTTCTACCAAGGGGCAGGGGGCGCGGAGGCAATCAGCCCCAGCATTTT.

This clonotype was seen only once. The chain couples TRBV28 to TRBJ2-1, with 9 bases lining up with TRBD2. The CDR3 is 14 amino acids. J lost 7 bases, V lost 6 bases, and 7 bases had no gene match. The germline V gene encodes CDR1 MDHEN and CDR2 SYDVKM. CDR3 sequence: CASRGSGRYNEQFF. The DNA of the CDR3 is TGTGCCAGCAGGGGTAGCGGGAGATATAATGAGCAGTTCTTC.

The table lists this clonotype with a few counts. The chain uses TRBV5-1 and TRBJ1-2, with D uncertain. CDR1 is SGHRS and CDR2 is YFSETQ in the germline V gene. Trimming stripped 5 bases from V and 4 bases from J, with 15 bases between. This CDR3 spans 14 amino acids. CDR3 nucleotide sequence: TGCGCCAGCAGGCCCCAAGTTTCTTCCTATGGCTACACCTTC. This sequence encodes CASRPQVSSYGYTF. The full variable domain, completed using reference TRBV5-1 and TRBJ1-2, is KAGVTQTPRYLIKTRGQQVTLSCSPISGHRSVSWYQQTPGQGLQFLFEYFSETQRNKGNFPGRFSGRQFSNSRSEMNVSTLELGDSALYLCASRPQVSSYGYTFGSGTRLTVV.

In nucleotides, the CDR3 is TGTGCCAGCAGCCCGCAACTGTTAACGAACCCCCTAGCCAAAAACATTCAGTACTTC. Protein: CASSPQLLTNPLAKNIQYF. This sequence joins TRBV3-1 and TRBJ2-4; no definite D call. This CDR3 contains 19 residues. Looked up from germline, CDR1 is LGHDT and CDR2 is YNNKEL (reference sequence). V lost 4 bases, J lost 0 bases, and 22 bases lay in between.

This clonotype was detected many times. The chain uses TRBV7-2 and TRBJ2-7; 10 positions agree with TRBD2. Germline-derived CDR1 and CDR2 are SGHTA and FQGNSA. J was trimmed by 3 bases and V by 1 base; bases with no gene match: 12. The CDR3 consists of 18 residues. The CDR3 region is CASSLVISGGNYIYEQYF. DNA of the CDR3: TGTGCCAGCAGCTTAGTGATTAGCGGGGGGAACTACATCTACGAGCAGTACTTC.

The DNA for the CDR3 is TGTGCCAGCAGTGATTTGGAGGCAGGGGCCGGCCAAGAGACCCAGTACTTC. This encodes CASSDLEAGAGQETQYF. The chain has TRBV6-1 and TRBJ2-5; the D gene is possibly TRBD1 (6 bases). This CDR3 comprises 17 residues. V was cut by 3 bases and J by 1 base, with 18 bases left in between. The V gene's germline CDR1 is MNHNS and CDR2 SASEGT.

This clonotype was counted a few times. The rearrangement links TRBV11-2 to TRBJ2-5; D may be TRBD1 or TRBD2 (5 bases each). This CDR3 has 16 residues. V lost 5 bases, J lost 4 bases, and 20 bases lay in between. Germline CDR1 is SGHAT and CDR2 is FQNNGV. The chain's CDR3 is CASSRRGVEPRETQYF. The CDR3 region has the DNA TGTGCCAGCAGCCGAAGGGGAGTAGAGCCGAGAGAGACCCAGTACTTC.

This clonotype was detected many times. This chain uses TRBV29-1 with TRBJ2-3; D unresolved. The CDR3 is 17 residues long. The germline CDR1 and CDR2 sequences are SQVTM and ANQGSEA. V lost 3 bases and J 0 bases, leaving 19 bases between the germline ends. CDR3 loop: CSVDLVPHAISTDTQYF. The CDR3 region has the DNA TGCAGCGTTGACCTGGTGCCCCACGCTATTAGCACAGATACGCAGTATTTT.

In this sample, this clonotype turned up many times. The chain couples TRBV7-9 to TRBJ1-2, with D maybe TRBD1 (6 bases). Trimming shortened V by 7 bases and J by 0 bases, and 24 bases separated the two germline ends. The CDR3 covers 18 residues. Germline V gives CDR1 SEHNR, CDR2 FQNEAQ (reference sequence). CDR3 in amino acids: CASTVGLKGGGPNYGYTF. DNA of the CDR3: TGTGCCAGCACCGTAGGGTTAAAAGGGGGAGGCCCTAACTATGGCTACACCTTC. Combining the CDR3 with reference TRBV7-9 and TRBJ1-2 gives the whole variable domain DTGVSQNPRHKITKRGQNVTFRCDPISEHNRLYWYRQTLGQGPEFLTYFQNEAQLEKSRLLSDRFSAERPKGSFSTLEIQRTEQGDSAMYLCASTVGLKGGGPNYGYTFGSGTRLTVV.